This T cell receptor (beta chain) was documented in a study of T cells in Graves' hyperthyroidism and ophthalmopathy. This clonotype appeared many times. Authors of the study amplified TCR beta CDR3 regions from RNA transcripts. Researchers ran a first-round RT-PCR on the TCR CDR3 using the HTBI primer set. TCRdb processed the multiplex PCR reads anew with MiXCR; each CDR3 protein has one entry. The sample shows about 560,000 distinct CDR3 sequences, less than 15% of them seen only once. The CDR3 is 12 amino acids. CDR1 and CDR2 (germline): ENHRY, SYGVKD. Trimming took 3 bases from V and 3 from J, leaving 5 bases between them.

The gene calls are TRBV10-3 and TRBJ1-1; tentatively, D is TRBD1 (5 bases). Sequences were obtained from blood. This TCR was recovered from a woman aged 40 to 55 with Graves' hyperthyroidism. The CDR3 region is CAISEGDTEAFF. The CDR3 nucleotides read TGTGCCATCAGTGAAGGGGACACTGAAGCTTTCTTT.